Below are 24 T cell receptor beta chains sequenced from a single sample in a study of blood T cell repertoires in COVID-19. The protocol was immunoSEQ multiplex PCR, while the TCRdb copy is restricted to in-frame clones and leaves out a portion. Here the sample spans about 350,000 clones, roughly 87% being singletons. The sequenced sample was PBMCs or T cells enriched from blood (not recorded which). The receptor source for this set is a woman under 40 who had recovered from COVID-19.

The J gene is TRBJ2-4, the V gene TRBV18; the match to TRBD2 covers 9 bases. V trimming: 5 bases; J trimming: 9 bases; junction bases outside the gene matches: 8. Germline assignment: CDR1 KGHSH and CDR2 LQKENI. The CDR3 spans 14 residues. In nucleotides, the CDR3 is TGTGCCAGCTCATTACCGGGACTAGCAAGCATTCAGTACTTC. It is translated as CASSLPGLASIQYF.

This rearrangement joins TRBV28 to TRBJ1-1, with 10 bases fitting TRBD1. The germline gives CDR1 MDHEN, CDR2 SYDVKM. This CDR3 contains 16 residues. Trimming removed 5 bases from V and 3 bases from J; junction bases left unmatched: 9. Here the CDR3 reads CASSPRQGAGDTEAFF. CDR3 in DNA: TGTGCCAGCAGTCCGCGACAGGGGGCGGGGGACACTGAAGCTTTCTTT. The variable domain in full, with the rest retrieved from reference TRBV28 and TRBJ1-1, is DVKVTQSSRYLVKRTGEKVFLECVQDMDHENMFWYRQDPGLGLRLIYFSYDVKMKEKGDIPEGYSVSREKKERFSLILESASTNQTSMYLCASSPRQGAGDTEAFFGQGTRLTVV.

The rearrangement joins TRBV4-1 to TRBJ2-1, with TRBD1 matching over 9 bases. The germline V gene has CDR1 MGHRA and CDR2 YSYEKL. V was pared by 1 base and J by 7 bases, with 8 bases of the junction left unmatched. This CDR3 spans 16 amino acids. The CDR3 is CASSQVGTGRWNEQFF. CDR3 DNA: TGCGCCAGCAGCCAAGTAGGGACAGGGAGGTGGAATGAGCAGTTCTTC.

The V gene is TRBV27, the J gene TRBJ2-1; TRBD2 matches 15 bases. The CDR3 runs 15 residues. Germline V gene lookup returns CDR1 MNHEY and CDR2 SMNVEV (reference sequence). The V and J ends lost 6 bases and 9 bases, in that order; junction bases with no gene match: 6. The CDR3 region is CASSPGTSGRSEQFF. CDR3 in DNA: TGTGCCAGCAGCCCTGGGACTAGCGGGAGGAGTGAGCAGTTCTTC.

The CDR3 region is CASSPVWRRGNQPQHF. As DNA, the CDR3 is TGTGCCAGCAGTCCGGTGTGGCGGAGGGGCAATCAGCCCCAGCATTTT. The chain is built from TRBV27 and TRBJ1-5; D uncertain. Germline CDR1 MNHEY, CDR2 SMNVEV (reference sequence). V was trimmed by 5 bases and J by 2 bases, leaving 16 bases between them. CDR3 length equals 16 residues.

The V and J genes are TRBV7-6 and TRBJ2-1, with D tentatively TRBD1 (5 bases). The CDR3 contains 16 residues. The ends were cut back, 5 bases at V and 2 bases at J, with 16 bases in the middle. Germline V gene sequence: CDR1 SGHVS, CDR2 FNYEAQ. CDR3 nucleotide sequence: TGTGCCAGCAGCCCTCAGGGTGGGCTGACCTACAATGAGCAGTTCTTC. It yields the protein CASSPQGGLTYNEQFF.

The V and J genes are TRBV7-2 and TRBJ2-2, with TRBD1 as a possible D gene (6 bases). The V gene's germline CDR1 is SGHTA and CDR2 FQGNSA. V was shortened by 2 bases and J by 2 bases, with 12 bases between the two germline ends. CDR3 size: 16 residues. CDR3 residues: CASSLLAGENTGELFF. The CDR3 DNA sequence: TGTGCCAGCAGCTTATTAGCAGGGGAAAACACCGGGGAGCTGTTTTTT.

The V and J genes are TRBV30 and TRBJ1-5; 10 bases align to TRBD1. Germline values: CDR1 GTSNPN, CDR2 SVGIG (reference sequence). This CDR3 is 15 amino acids long. V shed 5 bases and J 3 bases; nucleotides not matched to a gene: 7. The CDR3: CAWGDRGLNNQPQHF. CDR3 nucleotide sequence: TGTGCCTGGGGAGACAGGGGGCTTAACAATCAGCCCCAGCATTTT.

This chain joins TRBV18 and TRBJ1-4; the match to TRBD1 covers 9 bases. CDR1 is KGHSH, CDR2 LQKENI, per germline. With V trimmed by 2 bases and J by 7 bases, 14 bases remained unmatched. CDR3 length: 18 residues. For the CDR3, the DNA is TGTGCCAGCTCACCAAGACTTCTTGTTGGACAGGGGCCTGAAAAACTGTTTTTT. This translates into CASSPRLLVGQGPEKLFF.

This clone occurred once. V usage is TRBV5-8 and J usage is TRBJ1-2, with D maybe TRBD1 (5 bases). Germline V gives CDR1 SGHTS, CDR2 YDEGEE. V lost 5 bases and J lost 12, with 14 bases in between. This CDR3 spans 11 amino acids. CDR3 region: CASRDGEGDTF. CDR3 DNA: TGTGCCAGCAGGGATGGGGAAGGGGACACCTTC.

This chain joins TRBV19 and TRBJ1-4; D is unclear. V gave up 3 bases and J gave up 0 bases, with 11 bases separating them. The CDR3 length is 16 residues. Per the germline V gene, CDR1 is LNHDA and CDR2 is SQIVND (reference sequence). For the CDR3, the DNA is TGTGCCAGTAGTATTTCCGGGGTTACAACTAATGAAAAACTGTTTTTT. Protein sequence: CASSISGVTTNEKLFF.

The chain is built from TRBV3-1 (or the pseudogene TRBV3-2) and TRBJ2-5, with D perhaps matching TRBD2 (6 bases). The CDR3 totals 13 residues. V lost 0 bases to trimming and J lost 14 bases, with 16 bases between them. Germline V gene data show CDR1 as LGHDT and CDR2 as YNNKEL (reference sequence). CDR3 nucleotide sequence: TGTGCCAGCAGCCAAGAATTGCGGGGCCTCGTCTACTTC. This codes for CASSQELRGLVYF.

This clone was found a few times. V and J are TRBV5-8 and TRBJ1-1; tentative D call: TRBD1 (5 bases). The CDR3 totals 14 residues. V lost 9 bases and J lost 4, with 19 bases in between. Looked up from germline, CDR1 is SGHTS and CDR2 is YDEGEE. This CDR3 is CATKGPGGGTEAFF. For the CDR3, the DNA is TGTGCCACCAAAGGACCGGGGGGTGGCACTGAAGCTTTCTTT.

This chain connects TRBV5-5 to TRBJ1-6; 9 bases match TRBD1. The CDR3 is 15 residues long. Germline V lookup: CDR1 SGHKS, CDR2 YYEKEE (reference sequence). The J segment lost 8 bases and the V segment lost 1 base, leaving 4 bases of the junction unmatched. In DNA, the CDR3 is TGTGCCAGCAGCTTGAATCGGGACAGGGATTCACCCCTCCACTTT. Residues: CASSLNRDRDSPLHF.

This clone was detected once. V usage is TRBV27 and J usage is TRBJ1-5; the D is unclear. Trimming pared 5 bases from V and 0 bases from J, leaving 14 bases between. The CDR3 covers 16 residues. Germline V gives CDR1 MNHEY, CDR2 SMNVEV (reference sequence). CDR3 in amino acids: CASSPEGVFSNQPQHF. The CDR3 DNA sequence: TGTGCCAGCAGTCCCGAGGGCGTCTTTAGCAATCAGCCCCAGCATTTT.

This sequence joins TRBV28 and TRBJ2-2; 9 bases line up with TRBD1. There are 15 residues in the CDR3. Per the germline V gene, CDR1 is MDHEN and CDR2 is SYDVKM. The trim removed 10 bases at V and 5 bases at J, leaving 11 bases unmatched. CDR3: CAITPPTGGTGELFF. DNA of the CDR3: TGTGCCATTACTCCTCCGACAGGGGGGACCGGGGAGCTGTTTTTT. Combining the CDR3 with reference TRBV28 and TRBJ2-2 gives the whole variable domain DVKVTQSSRYLVKRTGEKVFLECVQDMDHENMFWYRQDPGLGLRLIYFSYDVKMKEKGDIPEGYSVSREKKERFSLILESASTNQTSMYLCAITPPTGGTGELFFGEGSRLTVL.

The chain carries TRBV18 and TRBJ2-3; D is ambiguous. Germline CDR1 KGHSH, CDR2 LQKENI. Trimming left V 4 bases short and J 4 bases short, with 24 bases between. There are 18 residues in the CDR3. CDR3 DNA: TGTGCCAGCTCACGTCCCTTTTACGAGGAAATAGGCCCAGATACGCAGTATTTT. Residues: CASSRPFYEEIGPDTQYF.

This clone was counted a few times. The gene calls are TRBV10-3 and TRBJ1-1, with 8 bases lining up with TRBD1. Losses at the gene ends were 7 bases for V and 0 bases for J; bases not matched to a gene: 1. The CDR3 length is 13 residues. The germline gives CDR1 ENHRY, CDR2 SYGVKD. CDR3 sequence reads: CAIKGQVNTEAFF. Here the CDR3 DNA reads TGTGCCATCAAGGGACAGGTGAACACTGAAGCTTTCTTT.

The V gene is TRBV4-1, the J gene TRBJ2-2; 7 nucleotides line up with TRBD1. The CDR3 sequence is 14 residues long. Germline CDR1 and CDR2: MGHRA and YSYEKL. The V and J ends lost 4 bases and 1 base, in that order; junction bases with no gene match: 0. The CDR3 bases are TGCGCCAGCAGCCCAGGGGGGAACACCGGGGAGCTGTTTTTT. Its protein product is CASSPGGNTGELFF.

The chain joins TRBV24-1 to TRBJ2-1; D is unclear. The CDR3 length is 14 residues. CDR1 and CDR2 (germline): KGHDR, SFDVKD. The V and J ends lost 7 bases and 4 bases respectively, with 13 bases between them. The CDR3 reads CATSTINGYNEQFF. In DNA form, the CDR3 reads TGTGCCACCAGCACTATTAACGGGTACAATGAGCAGTTCTTC.

This clone was counted a few times. This chain connects TRBV29-1 to TRBJ1-1, with D tentatively TRBD1 (5 bases). Looked up from germline, CDR1 is SQVTM and CDR2 is ANQGSEA. The CDR3 length is 14 residues. V shed 2 bases and J shed 5 bases, with 15 bases lying between them. This chain's CDR3 is CSVERSGGRTEAFF. The DNA for the CDR3 is TGCAGCGTTGAAAGGTCTGGGGGGAGAACTGAAGCTTTCTTT.

V is TRBV21-1 and J is TRBJ2-4; TRBD2 reflects the table's D call only, with no check against the DNA. TRBV21-1 is recorded as a pseudogene. The CDR3 loop spans 16 amino acids. CDR3 amino acids: CASSDGRRERKNIQYF. The CDR3 DNA is TGTGCCAGCAGCGACGGGAGACGTGAACGGAAAAACATTCAGTACTTC.

This chain links TRBV10-1 with TRBJ1-2; 9 nucleotides align to TRBD1. Germline CDR1 reads WNHNN; CDR2 reads SYGVQD (reference sequence). With V trimmed by 6 bases and J by 5 bases, 4 bases remained unmatched. The CDR3 runs to 13 residues. The CDR3 loop is CASSGDRVYGYTF. CDR3 DNA: TGCGCCAGCAGCGGGGACAGGGTGTATGGCTACACCTTC.

The chain uses TRBV19 and TRBJ2-4; a possible D gene is TRBD1 (5 bases). CDR3 length: 15 residues. V was shortened by 4 bases and J by 2 bases, with 12 bases between the two germline ends. The V gene's germline CDR1 is LNHDA and CDR2 SQIVND (reference sequence). CDR3 in DNA: TGTGCCAGTAGTAACAGGCCCCTACCCAAAAACATTCAGTACTTC. Translated, it gives CASSNRPLPKNIQYF.